One and the same sample provided the 21 T cell receptor beta chains below, sequenced in a study of OX40 agonist ivuxolimab in advanced cancers. The data were produced by immunoSEQ multiplex PCR, yet TCRdb's version contains in-frame clones alone and is incomplete. The data show about 80,000 clones, about 86% seen once. This specimen consisted of CD4+ or CD8+ T cells sorted from blood, obtained in a trial of the OX40 agonist ivuxolimab. These receptors were obtained from an adult with an advanced solid tumor such as melanoma, head and neck, liver or kidney cancer.

The V gene is TRBV7-9, the J gene TRBJ1-4; D not certain. CDR1 is SEHNR and CDR2 is FQNEAQ in the germline V gene (reference sequence). Trimming took 5 bases from V and 6 from J, leaving 16 bases between them. This CDR3 has 15 amino acids. DNA of the CDR3: TGTGCCAGCAGCCCGTTCCGGGCTGGGGATGAAAAACTGTTTTTT. Translated: CASSPFRAGDEKLFF.

This sequence joins TRBV19 and TRBJ1-5, with TRBD1 identical over 8 bases. Germline loops: CDR1 LNHDA, CDR2 SQIVND (reference sequence). V lost 7 bases and J lost 3; bases outside the gene matches: 8. CDR3 size: 15 residues. The CDR3 loop reads CASTPTGEVNQPQHF. CDR3 in DNA: TGTGCCAGTACTCCGACAGGGGAGGTCAATCAGCCCCAGCATTTT.

The chain uses TRBV10-3 and TRBJ2-7; 10 bases map to TRBD1. The junction had 4 bases not matched to a gene; V was cut back by 6 bases and J by 5 bases. Germline V gene data show CDR1 as ENHRY and CDR2 as SYGVKD. The CDR3 is 13 residues long. The CDR3 coding sequence is TGTGCCATCAGGGGACAGGGGTACCACGAGCAGTACTTC. It specifies CAIRGQGYHEQYF.

The V call is TRBV28, the J call TRBJ2-7; TRBD1 matches at 7 bases. The germline V gene has CDR1 MDHEN and CDR2 SYDVKM. With 2 bases clipped from V and 5 bases from J, the junction kept 3 bases outside the gene matches. The CDR3 contains 13 residues. CDR3 protein: CASSLLTGNEQYF. The CDR3 DNA is TGTGCCAGCAGTTTACTGACAGGGAACGAGCAGTACTTC. The whole variable domain, remainder taken from reference TRBV28 and TRBJ2-7, is DVKVTQSSRYLVKRTGEKVFLECVQDMDHENMFWYRQDPGLGLRLIYFSYDVKMKEKGDIPEGYSVSREKKERFSLILESASTNQTSMYLCASSLLTGNEQYFGPGTRLTVT.

This chain joins TRBV18 and TRBJ2-7; possible D gene TRBD2, 6 bases. This CDR3 spans 14 amino acids. Trimming pared 6 bases from V and 1 base from J, leaving 13 bases between. Germline V gives CDR1 KGHSH, CDR2 LQKENI. Here the CDR3 DNA reads TGTGCCAGCTCTCTTTTAGCGGAATCCTACGAGCAGTACTTC. Residues: CASSLLAESYEQYF.

This chain joins TRBV7-2 and TRBJ2-1; 9 nucleotides align to TRBD1. This CDR3 contains 17 residues. The germline V gene has CDR1 SGHTA and CDR2 FQGNSA. The J segment lost 5 bases and the V segment lost 5 bases, leaving 13 bases of the junction unmatched. CDR3 sequence: CASSQPRGTGFDNEQFF. The CDR3 coding sequence is TGTGCCAGCAGCCAACCCAGGGGGACAGGGTTCGACAATGAGCAGTTCTTC.

The DNA of the CDR3 is TGTGCCAGCTCACCTCCACTGTTTACTGAGCAGTTCTTC. Protein sequence: CASSPPLFTEQFF. J is TRBJ2-1 and V is TRBV18; D remains unclear. Germline V lookup: CDR1 KGHSH, CDR2 LQKENI. V gave up 3 bases and J gave up 9 bases, with 12 bases separating them. The CDR3 loop spans 13 amino acids.

The genes are TRBV9 and TRBJ2-3; maybe TRBD2 (6 bases). Per the germline V gene, CDR1 is SGDLS and CDR2 is YYNGEE. The V end lost 4 bases, the J end lost 6 bases, and 24 bases lay between the germline ends. This CDR3 spans 17 amino acids. CDR3 coding DNA: TGTGCCAGCAGCCCTAGAGTGGCGGGGTCCACTAAGGATACGCAGTATTTT. It specifies CASSPRVAGSTKDTQYF.

This chain uses TRBV7-2 with TRBJ2-3; maybe TRBD1 (5 bases). Germline CDR1 and CDR2: SGHTA and FQGNSA. This CDR3 has 14 residues. Trimming stripped 5 bases from V and 10 bases from J, with 19 bases between. The CDR3 here is CASSPDLQDAAQYF. Written as DNA, the CDR3 is TGTGCCAGCAGCCCAGACCTACAGGACGCGGCGCAGTATTTT.

This clone occurred a few times. The chain couples TRBV27 to TRBJ1-6, with D possibly being TRBD1 (5 bases). Trimming shortened V by 6 bases and J by 8 bases, and 14 bases separated the two germline ends. Germline lookup yields CDR1 MNHEY and CDR2 SMNVEV (reference sequence). The CDR3 length is 14 residues. The CDR3 DNA follows: TGTGCCAGCAGGGAGGGGCCGGGGGATTCACCCCTCCACTTT. It yields the protein CASREGPGDSPLHF.

This sequence joins TRBV4-3 and TRBJ2-7; D remains unclear. Germline V CDR1 and CDR2: LGHNA, YSLEER. V was cut by 4 bases and J by 6 bases, with 13 bases left in between. The CDR3 loop spans 13 amino acids. The CDR3 reads CASSPSETSEQYF. CDR3 sequence (DNA): TGCGCCAGCAGCCCTTCCGAAACGTCCGAGCAGTACTTC.

The V call is TRBV13, the J call TRBJ1-1; 9 positions agree with TRBD1. There are 16 residues in the CDR3. Germline-derived CDR1 and CDR2 are PRHDT and FYEKMQ (reference sequence). Germline trimming cut 0 bases from V and 4 bases from J; bases unmatched to any gene: 6. Here the CDR3 reads CASSLGTGGVGTEAFF. The CDR3 DNA is TGTGCCAGCAGCTTAGGGACAGGGGGAGTGGGCACTGAAGCTTTCTTT.

CDR3 sequence: CASSLAVDTQYF. In DNA, the CDR3 is TGTGCCAGCAGCTTAGCGGTAGATACGCAGTATTTT. This chain uses TRBV7-9 with TRBJ2-3, with unresolved D. V was shortened by 0 bases and J by 5 bases, with 3 bases between the two germline ends. In germline, CDR1 is SEHNR, CDR2 FQNEAQ (reference sequence). The CDR3 is 12 amino acids.

The chain recombines TRBV28 with TRBJ2-2, with 10 bases identical to TRBD2. This CDR3 contains 17 residues. With V trimmed by 5 bases and J by 2 bases, 8 bases remained unmatched. In germline, CDR1 is MDHEN, CDR2 SYDVKM. The CDR3 protein is CASSPPGLAANTGELFF. The DNA of the CDR3 is TGTGCCAGCAGTCCCCCAGGACTAGCGGCTAACACCGGGGAGCTGTTTTTT. The full variable domain, completed using reference TRBV28 and TRBJ2-2, is DVKVTQSSRYLVKRTGEKVFLECVQDMDHENMFWYRQDPGLGLRLIYFSYDVKMKEKGDIPEGYSVSREKKERFSLILESASTNQTSMYLCASSPPGLAANTGELFFGEGSRLTVL.

This chain joins TRBV15 and TRBJ2-5; TRBD1 agrees at 12 bases. The CDR3 runs to 15 residues. The V gene end was trimmed by 9 bases and the J gene end by 5 bases; junction bases not matched to a gene: 10. Germline V gene data show CDR1 as LNHNV and CDR2 as YYDKDF (reference sequence). CDR3 residues: CATRDRGPVGETQYF. CDR3 sequence (DNA): TGTGCCACACGGGACAGGGGGCCTGTCGGGGAGACCCAGTACTTC.

This rearrangement joins TRBV7-9 to TRBJ1-1, with D uncertain. Trimming left V 6 bases short and J 4 bases short, with 18 bases between. The CDR3 spans 15 residues. The germline V gene has CDR1 SEHNR and CDR2 FQNEAQ (reference sequence). For the CDR3, the DNA is TGTGCCAGCAGTCTTGCAAACCGCCGTCTCACTGAAGCTTTCTTT. This codes for CASSLANRRLTEAFF.

This clone was seen only once. The chain links TRBV19 to TRBJ2-3; 7 nucleotides align to TRBD1. Trimming took 5 bases from V and 1 from J; bases not matched to a gene: 3. The CDR3 extends over 14 amino acids. CDR1 LNHDA and CDR2 SQIVND come from the germline V gene (reference sequence). The CDR3 DNA sequence: TGTGCCAGTAGTGTCGACAGGGGCACAGATACGCAGTATTTT. Residues: CASSVDRGTDTQYF. The variable domain in full, with the rest retrieved from reference TRBV19 and TRBJ2-3, is DGGITQSPKYLFRKEGQNVTLSCEQNLNHDAMYWYRQDPGQGLRLIYYSQIVNDFQKGDIAEGYSVSREKKESFPLTVTSAQKNPTAFYLCASSVDRGTDTQYFGPGTRLTVL.

This clone was seen a handful of times. This chain joins TRBV19 and TRBJ1-5; no reliable D call. Germline V CDR1 and CDR2: LNHDA, SQIVND (reference sequence). The CDR3 runs to 15 residues. Trimming took 4 bases from V and 0 from J, leaving 10 bases between them. DNA of the CDR3: TGTGCCAGTAGTAGAAGTGAATATAGCAATCAGCCCCAGCATTTT. Amino acids: CASSRSEYSNQPQHF.

The gene calls are TRBV4-1 and TRBJ2-1; TRBD1 aligns across 8 bases. The CDR3 has 19 amino acids. Germline V gene data show CDR1 as MGHRA and CDR2 as YSYEKL. V was clipped by 0 bases and J by 0 bases; unmatched bases: 10. The CDR3 spells CASSQDQGAIPSSYNEQFF. As DNA, the CDR3 is TGCGCCAGCAGCCAAGACCAGGGGGCGATACCCAGCTCCTACAATGAGCAGTTCTTC.

The chain recombines TRBV7-2 with TRBJ2-7; TRBD2 aligns across 8 bases. Germline CDR1 and CDR2: SGHTA and FQGNSA. The CDR3 spans 16 residues. Trimming cost V 6 bases and J 2 bases; bases outside gene matches: 12. CDR3 sequence reads: CASSPPGGGRTYEQYF. The DNA of the CDR3 is TGTGCCAGCAGTCCGCCGGGGGGGGGCCGTACCTACGAGCAGTACTTC.

The chain employs TRBV7-9 and TRBJ1-1; tentative D call: TRBD1 (5 bases). The CDR3 has 15 amino acids. CDR1 is SEHNR and CDR2 is FQNEAQ in the germline V gene (reference sequence). V lost 0 bases and J 2 bases, leaving 10 bases between the germline ends. The CDR3 DNA reads as TGTGCCAGCAGCTTAGCAGCAGGGTTTAACACTGAAGCTTTCTTT. It specifies CASSLAAGFNTEAFF.